The 16 T cell receptor beta chains in this list originate from one sample, sequenced in a study of blood T cell repertoires in COVID-19. The table came from immunoSEQ multiplex PCR; TCRdb's copy has only in-frame clones and leaves some out. The sample consists of some 150,000 clones, more than 75% of them appearing once. Sequencing was done on a sample of peripheral blood. All receptors derive from a man aged 65-85 years with acute or convalescent COVID-19.

J is TRBJ2-3 and V is TRBV2, with TRBD2 matching over 8 bases. CDR1 and CDR2 from the germline V gene are SNHLY and FYNNEI. The CDR3 extends over 16 amino acids. The junction had 12 bases not matched to a gene; V was cut back by 7 bases and J by 3 bases. The chain's CDR3 is CASTRGGSTGTDTQYF. Here the CDR3 DNA reads TGTGCCAGCACCCGCGGGGGGTCTACCGGGACAGATACGCAGTATTTT. The full variable domain, in which reference TRBV2 and TRBJ2-3 provide the parts outside the CDR3, is EPEVTQTPSHQVTQMGQEVILRCVPISNHLYFYWYRQILGQKVEFLVSFYNNEISEKSEIFDDQFSVERPDGSNFTLKIRSTKLEDSAMYFCASTRGGSTGTDTQYFGPGTRLTVL.

The chain is built from TRBV7-9 and TRBJ1-4; D may be TRBD1 (6 bases). Germline CDR1 SEHNR, CDR2 FQNEAQ (reference sequence). Trimming removed 5 bases from V and 7 bases from J, with 20 bases in between. The CDR3 has 16 amino acids. CDR3 coding DNA: TGTGCCAGCAGCACAACCACCAGGGGTTACGGTGAAAAACTGTTTTTT. Its protein is CASSTTTRGYGEKLFF.

The genes are TRBV25-1 and TRBJ2-7; 9 nucleotides line up with TRBD1. Trimming cost V 3 bases and J 4 bases; bases outside gene matches: 7. Germline V gives CDR1 MGHDK, CDR2 SYGVNS. This CDR3 is 15 amino acids long. The CDR3 bases are TGTGCCAGCAGTGAGGTTGGACAGGGGACGTACGAGCAGTACTTC. This sequence encodes CASSEVGQGTYEQYF.

The chain couples TRBV28 to TRBJ1-1; 7 bases are a match to TRBD1. Looked up from germline, CDR1 is MDHEN and CDR2 is SYDVKM. CDR3 length equals 13 residues. V was pared by 2 bases and J by 6 bases, with 3 bases of the junction left unmatched. DNA of the CDR3: TGTGCCAGCAGTTTAGCTCAGGGGGCTGAAGCTTTCTTT. Translation gives CASSLAQGAEAFF.

This clone was picked up a small number of times. The chain couples TRBV3-1 (or the pseudogene TRBV3-2) to TRBJ2-7; TRBD1 aligns across 10 bases. The length of the CDR3 is 15 residues. Per the germline V gene, CDR1 is LGHDT and CDR2 is YNNKEL (reference sequence). With 2 bases clipped from V and 5 bases from J, the junction kept 6 bases outside the gene matches. The CDR3 bases are TGTGCCAGCAGCCAAATTCCAGGACAGGGGGACGAGCAGTACTTC. Translation gives CASSQIPGQGDEQYF.

The V gene is TRBV7-9, the J gene TRBJ2-5; D is unresolved. V shed 5 bases and J shed 5 bases, with 6 bases lying between them. The CDR3 runs to 11 residues. Germline CDR1 and CDR2: SEHNR and FQNEAQ (reference sequence). The CDR3 here is CASSPRETQYF. The CDR3 coding sequence is TGTGCCAGCAGCCCCCGGGAGACCCAGTACTTC.

This clone was observed a single time. CDR3 coding DNA: TGCGCCAGCAGCCTTGGGGGTACCTCCGCGGCGGGGGGCTTGAAGACCCAGTACTTC. Amino acid sequence: CASSLGGTSAAGGLKTQYF. V gene TRBV5-1 combines with J gene TRBJ2-5, with 8 positions matching TRBD2. Germline CDR1 SGHRS, CDR2 YFSETQ. There are 19 residues in the CDR3. V was pared by 4 bases and J by 6 bases, with 23 bases of the junction left unmatched.

This clone was recorded once. This chain connects TRBV29-1 to TRBJ1-5; TRBD1 agrees at 9 bases. CDR1 is SQVTM, CDR2 ANQGSEA, per germline. CDR3 length: 13 amino acids. The CDR3 loop is CSVRTGENQPQHF. CDR3 bases: TGCAGTGTCCGGACAGGGGAAAATCAGCCCCAGCATTTT.

The chain is built from TRBV28 and TRBJ2-7; D remains ambiguous. The V gene's germline CDR1 is MDHEN and CDR2 SYDVKM. This CDR3 is built from 11 residues. The ends were cut back, 2 bases at V and 9 bases at J, with 8 bases in the middle. CDR3 bases: TGTGCCAGCAGTTTACCGGGTAGGCAGTACTTC. Translated, it gives CASSLPGRQYF.

As concerns this clone: Just one base apart from a much larger clone, this may be a read error. The V and J genes are TRBV5-1 and TRBJ1-3; a possible D gene is TRBD1 (5 bases). V was clipped by 0 bases and J by 0 bases, with 7 bases between them. This CDR3 is built from 15 residues. Looked up from germline, CDR1 is SGHRS and CDR2 is YFSETQ. The CDR3 is CASSLAGGSGNTIYF. CDR3 nucleotide sequence: TGCGCCAGCAGCTTGGCGGGGGGCTCTGGAAACACCATATATTTT.

The chain recombines TRBV7-8 with TRBJ2-2; 10 bases align to TRBD1. CDR3 length: 16 residues. Germline V lookup: CDR1 SGHVS, CDR2 FQNEAQ. V lost 5 bases to trimming and J lost 3 bases; unmatched junction nucleotides: 6. CDR3: CASSLGGQGYTGELFF. As DNA, the CDR3 is TGTGCCAGCAGCCTCGGGGGACAGGGGTACACCGGGGAGCTGTTTTTT.

This chain joins TRBV5-4 and TRBJ2-7, with 8 bases lining up with TRBD2. Germline V gene sequence: CDR1 SGHNT, CDR2 YYREEE (reference sequence). The junction had 4 bases not matched to a gene; V was cut back by 0 bases and J by 2 bases. The CDR3 loop spans 15 amino acids. The CDR3 nucleotides are TGTGCCAGCAGCTTGGACGTCGGGGGGGCCTACGAGCAGTACTTC. Translated, it gives CASSLDVGGAYEQYF.

The gene calls are TRBV18 and TRBJ1-2; D perhaps matches TRBD1 (5 bases). This CDR3 region has 16 residues. CDR1 and CDR2 (germline): KGHSH, LQKENI. Trimming stripped 2 bases from V and 6 bases from J, with 19 bases between. The CDR3 is CASSPSGGETFNGYTF. As DNA, the CDR3 is TGTGCCAGCTCACCATCCGGGGGAGAAACCTTCAATGGCTACACCTTC.

This clone was picked up a small number of times. The genes are TRBV7-8 and TRBJ1-1; the D gene is possibly TRBD1 (5 bases). This CDR3 contains 14 residues. Per the germline V gene, CDR1 is SGHVS and CDR2 is FQNEAQ. The ends were cut back, 5 bases at V and 1 base at J, with 11 bases in the middle. CDR3: CASSLRERNTEAFF. The DNA for the CDR3 is TGTGCCAGCAGCCTCAGGGAAAGGAACACTGAAGCTTTCTTT.

The table lists this clone with a count of one. V and J are TRBV5-1 and TRBJ2-5; 14 bases fit TRBD2. This CDR3 comprises 18 residues. The V and J ends lost 4 bases and 1 base, in that order; junction bases with no gene match: 9. Per the germline V gene, CDR1 is SGHRS and CDR2 is YFSETQ. CDR3 in amino acids: CASSPSTSGGAPQETQYF. The CDR3 DNA reads TGCGCCAGCAGCCCATCGACTAGCGGGGGGGCCCCCCAAGAGACCCAGTACTTC.

V gene TRBV11-3 combines with J gene TRBJ2-7; perhaps TRBD2 as D (6 bases). V dropped 1 base and J dropped 5 bases, with 9 bases sitting between them. The CDR3 runs to 13 residues. Germline CDR1 SGHNT, CDR2 YENEEA. DNA for the CDR3: TGTGCCAGCAGCTTAGGCGGGGCCAACGAGCAGTACTTC. Amino acids: CASSLGGANEQYF.